Listed here are 7 T cell receptor beta chains from one sample, sequenced in a study of T-cell memory formation after mild COVID-19. TCRdb passed the 5' RACE reads through MiXCR, listing each CDR3 protein once. The sample comprises about 400,000 distinct CDR3 sequences, 20% to 25% of which are singletons, and about 10% rests with the top ten. Source material: PBMCs or a T cell subset sorted from them (not recorded which). The source of these receptors is an adult woman who had mild COVID-19 (a few samples of this study predate the infection). Cell type and time point are not known.

This clonotype was seen more than once but under ten times. V gene TRBV30 combines with J gene TRBJ1-5, with 7 positions matching TRBD1. Trimming took 3 bases from V and 2 from J; bases not matched to a gene: 10. CDR3 length equals 16 residues. The germline gives CDR1 GTSNPN, CDR2 SVGIG (reference sequence). The CDR3 is CAWSLRGQVGNQPQHF. The CDR3 DNA sequence: TGTGCCTGGAGCCTGAGGGGGCAAGTTGGCAATCAGCCCCAGCATTTT.

The chain couples TRBV7-3 to TRBJ2-2; D is ambiguous. V dropped 7 bases and J dropped 1 base, with 4 bases sitting between them. There are 12 residues in the CDR3. Per germline, CDR1 SGHTA and CDR2 FQGTGA. Here the CDR3 reads CASTQNTGELFF. The CDR3 coding sequence is TGTGCCAGCACCCAGAACACCGGGGAGCTGTTTTTT.

The J gene is TRBJ1-1, the V gene TRBV12-3 or TRBV12-4, with a possible D match to TRBD1 (6 bases). CDR3 length: 15 amino acids. Trimming took 6 bases from V and 1 from J, leaving 15 bases between them. CDR3 region: CASSPRRGENTEAFF. Written as DNA, the CDR3 is TGTGCCAGCAGCCCCCGGAGGGGGGAGAACACTGAAGCTTTCTTT.

This clonotype was observed a few times. V and J are TRBV7-3 and TRBJ2-3, with a possible D match to TRBD1 (5 bases). The V and J ends lost 5 bases and 4 bases respectively, with 7 bases between them. Per the germline V gene, CDR1 is SGHTA and CDR2 is FQGTGA. The length of the CDR3 is 12 residues. In DNA form, the CDR3 reads TGTGCCAGCAGCCAACAGGCAGATACGCAGTATTTT. Protein: CASSQQADTQYF. Filled out from reference TRBV7-3 and TRBJ2-3, the complete variable domain reads GAGVSQTPSNKVTEKGKYVELRCDPISGHTALYWYRQSLGQGPEFLIYFQGTGAADDSGLPNDRFFAVRPEGSVSTLKIQRTERGDSAVYLCASSQQADTQYFGPGTRLTVL.

The rearrangement joins TRBV2 to TRBJ1-1; 11 bases are shared with TRBD1. The CDR3 extends over 16 amino acids. The ends lost 4 bases at V and 7 bases at J; junction bases unmatched: 11. Germline CDR1 is SNHLY and CDR2 is FYNNEI. CDR3 DNA: TGTGCCAGCAGTGGTGAGACCGGGACAGGGGGTATTGAAGCTTTCTTT. Protein: CASSGETGTGGIEAFF.

The chain uses TRBV10-3 and TRBJ2-5, with 7 positions matching TRBD2. Germline V gene lookup returns CDR1 ENHRY and CDR2 SYGVKD. The CDR3 loop spans 16 amino acids. Trimming removed 0 bases from V and 5 bases from J; junction bases left unmatched: 9. CDR3 DNA sequence: TGTGCCATCAGTGAGTCAAGGGACTACCCGAGGGAGACCCAGTACTTC. Protein sequence: CAISESRDYPRETQYF.

The V call is TRBV30, the J call TRBJ1-1; possibly TRBD1 for D (5 bases). CDR3 length equals 11 residues. Germline-derived CDR1 and CDR2 are GTSNPN and SVGIG (reference sequence). Between the trimmed V and J ends, which lost 0 bases and 10 bases, there was a span of 9 bases. CDR3 amino acids: CAWSVRGGAFF. As DNA, the CDR3 is TGTGCCTGGAGTGTACGTGGGGGAGCTTTCTTT.